A single sample gave rise to the 25 T cell receptor beta chains below, sequenced in a study of blood T cell repertoires in COVID-19 (dated by TCRdb to 2020 to 2022). The library came from the immunoSEQ multiplex PCR assay. TCRdb re-hosts the immuneACCESS table, in-frame sequences only. Its copies lack some clones; in the studies checked, an unresolved V gene accounts for under half of them, and the cause for the rest is not known. Within this sample are 380,000 or so clones, with about four fifths of them counted one time only. The ten largest clones capture 0.85% to 1.2% of the sample. Sequencing was performed on peripheral blood. The receptor source for this set is a human donor with acute or convalescent COVID-19. The donor label of this sample is uncertain.

The chain couples TRBV11-2 to TRBJ2-1; perhaps TRBD2 as D (6 bases). Germline CDR1 SGHAT, CDR2 FQNNGV. V lost 5 bases and J 0 bases, leaving 11 bases between the germline ends. This CDR3 spans 15 amino acids. The CDR3 sequence: CASSLSGISYNEQFF. The CDR3 region has the DNA TGTGCCAGCAGCCTTAGCGGAATCTCCTACAATGAGCAGTTCTTC.

The chain is built from TRBV15 and TRBJ1-4; D is uncertain. CDR3 length: 13 residues. Deletions cut 0 bases from V and 7 bases from J, with 6 bases between. Germline-derived CDR1 and CDR2 are LNHNV and YYDKDF (reference sequence). CDR3 sequence (DNA): TGTGCCACCAGCAGAGATCTTTTTGAAAAACTGTTTTTT. Protein sequence: CATSRDLFEKLFF.

A single count supports this clone. Other DNA sequences in this specimen translate into the identical CDR3. The chain links TRBV19 to TRBJ1-2, with TRBD1 matching over 7 bases. CDR3 length: 13 amino acids. CDR1 LNHDA and CDR2 SQIVND come from the germline V gene (reference sequence). J was trimmed by 3 bases and V by 5 bases; bases with no gene match: 3. CDR3 coding DNA: TGTGCCAGTAGTGTCGACAGGGACTATGGCTACACCTTC. The encoded protein is CASSVDRDYGYTF.

DNA for the CDR3: TGTGCCAGCTCACTCAGTCAGAATGGCAATGAGCAGTTCTTC. This codes for CASSLSQNGNEQFF. This chain joins TRBV18 and TRBJ2-1, with D uncertain. V dropped 4 bases and J dropped 6 bases, with 13 bases sitting between them. CDR3 length: 14 amino acids. CDR1 is KGHSH and CDR2 is LQKENI in the germline V gene.

This clone was detected a few times. V gene TRBV6-5 combines with J gene TRBJ1-2, with D hard to call. Germline lookup yields CDR1 MNHEY and CDR2 SVGAGI. The V and J ends lost 3 bases and 7 bases respectively, with 18 bases between them. The CDR3 is made up of 15 amino acids. The CDR3 bases are TGTGCCAGCAGTTATACCGTGTCGGGTTTCGGTGGCTACACCTTC. Translated: CASSYTVSGFGGYTF.

The rearrangement uses TRBV6-1 and TRBJ1-1, with D unresolved. Trimming pared 2 bases from V and 0 bases from J, leaving 4 bases between. Germline CDR1 reads MNHNS; CDR2 reads SASEGT. The CDR3 contains 13 residues. This CDR3 is CASSERMNTEAFF. The CDR3 nucleotides read TGTGCCAGCAGTGAACGTATGAACACTGAAGCTTTCTTT.

The rearrangement uses TRBV28 and TRBJ1-6; TRBD1 matches 9 bases. This CDR3 region has 12 residues. V dropped 11 bases and J dropped 9; count of bases not matched to a gene: 5. The germline V gene has CDR1 MDHEN and CDR2 SYDVKM. CDR3 sequence reads: CAVHRGRSPLHF. The CDR3, as DNA: TGTGCCGTCCACAGGGGGCGTTCACCCCTCCACTTT.

This chain links TRBV3-1 (or the pseudogene TRBV3-2) with TRBJ2-3, with D perhaps matching TRBD2 (7 bases). V lost 7 bases, J lost 1 base, and 12 bases lay in between. This CDR3 region has 14 residues. Germline-derived CDR1 and CDR2 are LGHDT and YNNKEL (reference sequence). The CDR3 sequence: CASMGAGGTDTQYF. In DNA, the CDR3 is TGTGCCAGCATGGGGGCGGGGGGCACAGATACGCAGTATTTT.

The rearrangement links TRBV28 to TRBJ1-5; D is unresolved. CDR3 length: 16 residues. The V and J ends lost 6 bases and 2 bases respectively, with 17 bases between them. The V gene's germline CDR1 is MDHEN and CDR2 SYDVKM. CDR3 amino acids: CASRLRTGIGNQPQHF. Here the CDR3 DNA reads TGTGCCAGCAGACTTAGGACGGGAATTGGCAATCAGCCCCAGCATTTT. The whole variable domain, filled in from reference TRBV28 and TRBJ1-5, reads DVKVTQSSRYLVKRTGEKVFLECVQDMDHENMFWYRQDPGLGLRLIYFSYDVKMKEKGDIPEGYSVSREKKERFSLILESASTNQTSMYLCASRLRTGIGNQPQHFGDGTRLSIL.

The V gene is TRBV19, the J gene TRBJ2-3; TRBD1 matches at 7 bases. Germline V gives CDR1 LNHDA, CDR2 SQIVND (reference sequence). The CDR3 length is 14 residues. Losses at the gene ends were 6 bases for V and 4 bases for J; bases not matched to a gene: 7. CDR3 sequence: CASRLTGSPDTQYF. CDR3 bases: TGTGCCAGTAGACTGACAGGGTCCCCAGATACGCAGTATTTT.

This chain joins TRBV6-1 and TRBJ1-6; D gene uncertain. CDR1 and CDR2 (germline): MNHNS, SASEGT. The CDR3 loop spans 15 amino acids. The germline V and J ends were trimmed by 2 bases and 0 bases, with 5 bases remaining between them. CDR3 sequence: CASSEISSYNSPLHF. Here the CDR3 DNA reads TGTGCCAGCAGTGAAATCAGCTCCTATAATTCACCCCTCCACTTT.

The gene calls are TRBV29-1 and TRBJ2-2; 9 bases agree with TRBD2. V shed 5 bases, J shed 1 base, and the junction held 2 bases outside the gene matches. The CDR3 length is 14 residues. In germline, CDR1 is SQVTM, CDR2 ANQGSEA. This CDR3 is CSVKAGGNTGELFF. In nucleotides, the CDR3 is TGCAGCGTTAAAGCGGGAGGGAACACCGGGGAGCTGTTTTTT.

This chain connects TRBV7-8 to TRBJ1-1, with D hard to call. This CDR3 contains 14 residues. V was pared by 7 bases and J by 1 base, with 13 bases between. The germline V gene encodes CDR1 SGHVS and CDR2 FQNEAQ. The DNA for the CDR3 is TGTGCCAGCACCAATAAAAGAGAGAACACTGAAGCTTTCTTT. This encodes CASTNKRENTEAFF.

The chain employs TRBV19 and TRBJ1-5; tentatively, D is TRBD1 (6 bases). The CDR3 has 16 amino acids. Germline CDR1 reads LNHDA; CDR2 reads SQIVND (reference sequence). The DNA of the CDR3 is TGTGCTACTAAAGTAGTCGGGGACAATAGCAATCAGCCCCAGCATTTT. Its translation is CATKVVGDNSNQPQHF.

This rearrangement joins TRBV3-1 (or the pseudogene TRBV3-2) to TRBJ2-7, with a weak D call TRBD1 (6 bases). From germline, CDR1 is LGHDT and CDR2 YNNKEL (reference sequence). Trimming pared 3 bases from V and 3 bases from J, leaving 18 bases between. The CDR3 has 16 amino acids. The CDR3 DNA is TGTGCCAGCAGCCAGGACCCCGGGACATCACGCTACGAGCAGTACTTC. Its protein is CASSQDPGTSRYEQYF.

This clone was picked up a small number of times. V gene TRBV4-1 combines with J gene TRBJ2-1; TRBD2 might be the D (6 bases). Trimming cost V 0 bases and J 9 bases, with 21 bases left between them. CDR1 and CDR2 from the germline V gene are MGHRA and YSYEKL. The CDR3 has 17 residues. The CDR3 DNA follows: TGCGCCAGCAGCCAAGATCGGGGGACGACGGGTTTGAGTGAGCAGTTCTTC. Protein product: CASSQDRGTTGLSEQFF.

This clone has only a few counts. The chain combines TRBV15 with TRBJ1-5; TRBD1 might be the D (5 bases). In germline, CDR1 is LNHNV, CDR2 YYDKDF (reference sequence). The CDR3 is 18 residues long. Trimming removed 0 bases at V and 6 bases at J, with 21 bases between. CDR3 sequence (DNA): TGTGCCACCAGCAGAGATGGCAGTATCGGGGGTTGGAGTCAGCCCCAGCATTTT. Its translation is CATSRDGSIGGWSQPQHF.

The rearrangement links TRBV5-4 to TRBJ1-4; 9 nucleotides line up with TRBD1. V shed 4 bases, J shed 4 bases, and the junction held 5 bases outside the gene matches. The CDR3 loop spans 15 amino acids. Germline V gene sequence: CDR1 SGHNT, CDR2 YYREEE (reference sequence). This CDR3 reads CASSPTGGGNEKLFF. For the CDR3, the DNA is TGTGCCAGCAGCCCCACAGGGGGCGGTAATGAAAAACTGTTTTTT.

V gene TRBV7-6 combines with J gene TRBJ1-2; perhaps TRBD1 as D (5 bases). Trimming shortened V by 5 bases and J by 5 bases, and 12 bases separated the two germline ends. The CDR3 runs 13 residues. The germline V gene encodes CDR1 SGHVS and CDR2 FNYEAQ. The CDR3 sequence is CASSPTEEYGYTF. Written as DNA, the CDR3 is TGTGCCAGCAGCCCGACAGAGGAGTATGGCTACACCTTC. The full variable domain, its missing parts supplied by reference TRBV7-6 and TRBJ1-2, is GAGVSQSPRYKVTKRGQDVALRCDPISGHVSLYWYRQALGQGPEFLTYFNYEAQQDKSGLPNDRFSAERPEGSISTLTIQRTEQRDSAMYRCASSPTEEYGYTFGSGTRLTVV.

Concerning this clone itself: The same CDR3 can be traced to other DNA sequences in this sample. The gene calls are TRBV28 and TRBJ2-4, with TRBD1 as a possible D gene (6 bases). CDR1 and CDR2 (germline): MDHEN, SYDVKM. The V and J ends lost 3 bases and 3 bases respectively, with 12 bases between them. There are 15 residues in the CDR3. The CDR3 is CASSLSRGSKNIQYF. CDR3 coding DNA: TGTGCCAGCAGTTTGAGCAGGGGCAGCAAAAACATTCAGTACTTC. The variable domain in full, with the rest retrieved from reference TRBV28 and TRBJ2-4, is DVKVTQSSRYLVKRTGEKVFLECVQDMDHENMFWYRQDPGLGLRLIYFSYDVKMKEKGDIPEGYSVSREKKERFSLILESASTNQTSMYLCASSLSRGSKNIQYFGAGTRLSVL.

This clone has just a few counts. This sequence joins TRBV18 and TRBJ1-4, with a weak D call TRBD1 (6 bases). The V end lost 3 bases, the J end lost 7 bases, and 15 bases lay between the germline ends. Germline V gives CDR1 KGHSH, CDR2 LQKENI. The CDR3 length is 15 residues. CDR3 DNA: TGTGCCAGCTCACCCATGGGGGGGCGCGTTGAAAAACTGTTTTTT. Its translation is CASSPMGGRVEKLFF.

The CDR3 sequence: CASSLGAGYGYTF. In DNA form, the CDR3 reads TGTGCCAGCAGTTTGGGGGCAGGCTATGGCTACACCTTC. The chain has TRBV27 and TRBJ1-2; possibly TRBD1 for D (6 bases). The CDR3 contains 13 residues. Trimming shortened V by 3 bases and J by 4 bases, and 9 bases separated the two germline ends. Germline values: CDR1 MNHEY, CDR2 SMNVEV (reference sequence).

V usage is TRBV27 and J usage is TRBJ2-7; D is undetermined. This CDR3 region has 12 residues. The germline V and J ends were trimmed by 6 bases and 1 base, with 7 bases remaining between them. Per germline, CDR1 MNHEY and CDR2 SMNVEV (reference sequence). CDR3: CASSDSSYEQYF. CDR3 coding DNA: TGTGCCAGCAGCGACTCATCCTACGAGCAGTACTTC.

V is TRBV24-1 and J is TRBJ1-3; TRBD1 matches at 7 bases. CDR1 and CDR2 from the germline V gene are KGHDR and SFDVKD. The CDR3 covers 14 residues. Germline trimming cut 5 bases from V and 7 bases from J; bases unmatched to any gene: 7. CDR3 amino acids: CATSAEPGGNTIYF. DNA for the CDR3: TGTGCCACCAGTGCCGAGCCAGGGGGGAACACCATATATTTT.

This chain joins TRBV6-6 and TRBJ1-2; TRBD1 agrees at 7 bases. The junction had 8 bases not matched to a gene; V was cut back by 2 bases and J by 8 bases. CDR1 is MNHNY, CDR2 SVGAGI, per germline (reference sequence). This CDR3 spans 14 amino acids. CDR3 in amino acids: CASSYARGGEGYTF. The CDR3 region has the DNA TGTGCCAGCAGTTACGCCAGAGGGGGCGAAGGCTACACCTTC.